This is a list of T cell receptor beta chains from one sample in a study of long-term antiretroviral therapy in people with HIV. Only in-frame clones appear in the TCRdb table, and some are missing; sequencing was by immunoSEQ multiplex PCR. Among over 15,000 clones, about 90% were seen once, and the ten largest hold roughly 15%. The sample consisted of unsorted PBMCs, taken more than 2.2 years before starting antiretroviral therapy. These receptors originate from a woman aged 30 to 39 with HIV. Each CDR3 is given without its conserved first and last residue. Each record gives: V gene, CDR3 protein.

>TRBV7-2
ASSSQGRGSSYEQY
>TRBV19
ASTAAWAKNIQY
>TRBV4-1
ASSLGQGGEAF
>TRBV23-1
ASSQNRRGNYGYT
>TRBV19
ASSIRGGLDSSTDTQY
>TRBV30
AWSGGGAGRYGYT
>TRBV5-6
ASSLFGGSNYGYT
>TRBV5-5
ASSLNHPPRGTQY
>TRBV18
ASSQGTGDNSPLH
>TRBV9
ASSPGANNEKLF
>TRBV7-7
ASSPSQDRGTGELF
>TRBV5-1
ASSSTGVEADTQY
>TRBV29-1
SVGGQGGQPQH
>TRBV30
AWNWGSLNQPQH
>TRBV7-2
ASSLEQRNTEAF
>TRBV5-1
ASSPEIVAGAETQY
>TRBV19
ASSIPRQGQTPQH
>TRBV5-5
ASSLAARPGGTYGYT
>TRBV25-1
ASSGEGGMGYGYT
>TRBV5-6
ASSPNTGTGAYNEQF
>TRBV30
AWSLGGSSNQPQH
>TRBV14
ASSQDLPGATNEKLF
>TRBV7-9
ASSLEGQRRNGYT
>TRBV29-1
SVLAGGLYNEQF
>TRBV7-9
ASSFMGGQA
>TRBV19
ASSIGGRETDTQY
>TRBV30
AWSPENYGYT
>TRBV18
ASSPLGAHGYGYT
>TRBV5-4
ASSLLTRNEQF
>TRBV10-3
AISEGEGNQPQH
>TRBV7-2
ASKGTKSGNTIY
>TRBV2
ASSETVSQGYT
>TRBV11-2
ASTTLPENTEAF
>TRBV6-1
ASSGGQGADTEAF
>TRBV2
ASGTGVGNEQF
>TRBV28
ASSLGRGTEAF
>TRBV5-5
ASSVEQGGNTIY
>TRBV6-5
ASSYTGAHNEQF
>TRBV7-2
ASSPRQGAGYT
>TRBV2
ASSPVRGLQETQY
>TRBV6-1
ASSEMTGGLQPQH
>TRBV18
ASSPPHGEETQY
>TRBV5-4
ASSSGTSGVRGWTDTQY
>TRBV7-3
ASSPPRGQGPYGYT
>TRBV5-4
ASSSTGYHGYT